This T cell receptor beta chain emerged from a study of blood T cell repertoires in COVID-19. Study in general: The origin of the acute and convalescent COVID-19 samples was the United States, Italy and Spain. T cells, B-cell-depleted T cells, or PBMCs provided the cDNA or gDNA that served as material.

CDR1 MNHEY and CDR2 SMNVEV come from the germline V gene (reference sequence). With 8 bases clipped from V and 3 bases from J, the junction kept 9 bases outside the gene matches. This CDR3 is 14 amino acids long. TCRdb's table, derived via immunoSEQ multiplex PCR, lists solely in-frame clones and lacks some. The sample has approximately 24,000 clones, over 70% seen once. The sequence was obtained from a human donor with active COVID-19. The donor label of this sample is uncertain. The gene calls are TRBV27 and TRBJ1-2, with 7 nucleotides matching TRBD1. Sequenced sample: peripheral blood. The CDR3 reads CASGSWDSYYGYTF. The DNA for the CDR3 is TGTGCCAGCGGATCATGGGACAGCTACTATGGCTACACCTTC.